The 11 T cell receptor beta chains in this list originate from one sample, sequenced in a study of control samples from healthy donors and cancer patients. The assay was immunoSEQ multiplex PCR, and TCRdb's table has in-frame clones only and misses some. There are 150,000 to 200,000 clones in the sample; roughly 94% occur only once, and less than 15% lies in the top ten. Sequenced material: PBMCs. These receptors were collected from a man in his sixties with colorectal cancer.

The CDR3 bases are TGTGCCACCAGCAGAGATGGTCAGGGCGTAGTGCAGACCCAGTACTTC. Residues: CATSRDGQGVVQTQYF. This chain connects TRBV15 to TRBJ2-5, with D maybe TRBD1 (5 bases). The ends were cut back, 0 bases at V and 6 bases at J, with 17 bases in the middle. The CDR3 sequence is 16 residues long. Looked up from germline, CDR1 is LNHNV and CDR2 is YYDKDF (reference sequence).

The J gene is TRBJ1-1, the V gene TRBV6-2 or TRBV6-3; D call uncertain. The CDR3 sequence is 14 residues long. The germline V and J ends were trimmed by 4 bases and 1 base, with 10 bases remaining between them. The V gene's germline CDR1 is MNHEY and CDR2 SVGEGT. The CDR3, as DNA: TGTGCCAGCAGTTCCGACGGACCGAACACTGAAGCTTTCTTT. It encodes CASSSDGPNTEAFF.

The chain combines TRBV3-1 (or the pseudogene TRBV3-2) with TRBJ1-1; no clear D gene. The CDR3 is 12 amino acids. CDR1 and CDR2 from the germline V gene are LGHDT and YNNKEL (reference sequence). Trimming left V 2 bases short and J 4 bases short, with 5 bases between. This CDR3 reads CASSQYGTEAFF. The CDR3 DNA is TGTGCCAGCAGCCAATATGGCACTGAAGCTTTCTTT.

V is TRBV21-1 and J is TRBJ1-1. TRBV21-1 constitutes a pseudogene. The length of the CDR3 is 16 residues. For the CDR3, the DNA is TGTGCCAGCAGCAAATTCTCTCCAGAAGGGAGTCCTGAAGCTTTCTTT. Translation: CASSKFSPEGSPEAFF.

This clone was found once. The V call is TRBV19, the J call TRBJ2-1, with TRBD2 matching 13 bases. In germline, CDR1 is LNHDA, CDR2 SQIVND (reference sequence). The junction had 4 bases not matched to a gene; V was cut back by 5 bases and J by 6 bases. This CDR3 comprises 15 residues. The chain's CDR3 is CASSSGTSGANEQFF. The CDR3, as DNA: TGTGCCAGTAGTTCCGGGACTAGCGGGGCCAATGAGCAGTTCTTC.

CDR3 protein: CASSVRTGGGGELFF. CDR3 DNA: TGTGCCAGCAGCGTTCGGACAGGGGGCGGCGGGGAGCTGTTTTTT. This chain connects TRBV16 to TRBJ2-2, with TRBD1 matching 11 bases. Looked up from germline, CDR1 is KGHSY and CDR2 is FQNENV. The length of the CDR3 is 15 residues. After removal of 5 bases from V and 7 bases from J, the junction contained 6 bases not matched to a gene.

V gene TRBV6-1 combines with J gene TRBJ1-3; no firm D call. The CDR3 length is 13 residues. Trimming cost V 5 bases and J 4 bases, with 9 bases left between them. CDR1 and CDR2 (germline): MNHNS, SASEGT. CDR3 region: CASSLVSGNTIYF. In nucleotides, the CDR3 is TGTGCCAGCAGTTTAGTTAGCGGAAACACCATATATTTT.

This sequence joins TRBV19 and TRBJ1-3; no firm D call. CDR3 length: 14 residues. Per the germline V gene, CDR1 is LNHDA and CDR2 is SQIVND (reference sequence). The V and J ends lost 4 bases and 2 bases respectively, with 9 bases between them. DNA of the CDR3: TGTGCCAGTAGTAGTTCGGATCCTGGAAACACCATATATTTT. Protein sequence: CASSSSDPGNTIYF.

The sample holds one count of this clone. V and J are TRBV19 and TRBJ1-2, with 10 bases aligning to TRBD1. The junction had 31 bases not matched to a gene; V was cut back by 7 bases and J by 2 bases. The CDR3 sequence is 23 residues long. From germline, CDR1 is LNHDA and CDR2 SQIVND (reference sequence). CDR3 region: CASIETPTGGAGRRTQRNYGYTF. CDR3 coding DNA: TGTGCCAGTATCGAAACCCCGACAGGGGGCGCCGGGCGCCGTACCCAGAGAAACTATGGCTACACCTTC.

The chain combines TRBV13 with TRBJ2-7; TRBD2 might be the D (5 bases). Germline loops: CDR1 PRHDT, CDR2 FYEKMQ (reference sequence). The CDR3 runs 12 residues. Trimming stripped 3 bases from V and 7 bases from J, with 10 bases between. The CDR3 DNA reads as TGTGCCAGCAGCTTGAGGCCGGGGGAGCAGTACTTC. It encodes CASSLRPGEQYF. The full variable domain, rest sourced from reference TRBV13 and TRBJ2-7, is AAGVIQSPRHLIKEKRETATLKCYPIPRHDTVYWYQQGPGQDPQFLISFYEKMQSDKGSIPDRFSAQQFSDYHSELNMSSLELGDSALYFCASSLRPGEQYFGPGTRLTVT.

J is TRBJ1-1 and V is TRBV18; D is perhaps TRBD1 (5 bases). Germline assignment: CDR1 KGHSH and CDR2 LQKENI. V was clipped by 3 bases and J by 3 bases, with 8 bases between them. The length of the CDR3 is 13 residues. CDR3 DNA: TGTGCCAGCTCACCTTCGGGGGACACTGAAGCTTTCTTT. The encoded protein is CASSPSGDTEAFF.